A single sample is the source of the 3 T cell receptor beta chains below, sequenced in a study of cytomegalovirus exposure and HLA in healthy donors. Both 60 Vbeta primers and 13 Jbeta primers went into the PCR. Method: immunoSEQ multiplex PCR; TCRdb's copy keeps in-frame clones and lacks some. The sample contains around 220,000 clones, about 77% of which appear only once. Material for sequencing was PBMCs. All receptors come from a woman under 40 in good health and CMV-seronegative.

The V gene is TRBV27, the J gene TRBJ2-5, with 10 bases aligning to TRBD1. This CDR3 spans 14 amino acids. With V trimmed by 8 bases and J by 5 bases, 8 bases remained unmatched. The germline V gene encodes CDR1 MNHEY and CDR2 SMNVEV (reference sequence). The chain's CDR3 is CASRKGGQGETQYF. The CDR3 DNA reads TGTGCCAGCCGAAAGGGGGGACAGGGGGAGACCCAGTACTTC.

This chain connects TRBV7-9 to TRBJ1-2, with D maybe TRBD1 (5 bases). This CDR3 contains 14 residues. V lost 1 base, J lost 0 bases, and 6 bases lay in between. Germline V CDR1 and CDR2: SEHNR, FQNEAQ (reference sequence). CDR3 sequence reads: CASSLGGANYGYTF. CDR3 coding DNA: TGTGCCAGCAGCTTAGGGGGGGCTAACTATGGCTACACCTTC.

The chain joins TRBV7-6 to TRBJ1-1; 7 bases are a match to TRBD1. The CDR3 contains 16 residues. Per germline, CDR1 SGHVS and CDR2 FNYEAQ. After removal of 5 bases from V and 0 bases from J, the junction contained 9 bases not matched to a gene. The CDR3 nucleotides are TGTGCCAGCAGCCTCCGGGACAGCGAATTGAACACTGAAGCTTTCTTT. Encoded protein: CASSLRDSELNTEAFF. The complete variable domain, with remaining parts taken from reference TRBV7-6 and TRBJ1-1, reads GAGVSQSPRYKVTKRGQDVALRCDPISGHVSLYWYRQALGQGPEFLTYFNYEAQQDKSGLPNDRFSAERPEGSISTLTIQRTEQRDSAMYRCASSLRDSELNTEAFFGQGTRLTVV.